The 18 T cell receptor beta chains reported below all come from one sample, sequenced in a study of cytomegalovirus exposure and HLA in healthy donors. PCR was performed using 60 Vbeta and 13 Jbeta primers. Only in-frame clones appear in the TCRdb table, and some are missing; sequencing was by immunoSEQ multiplex PCR. The sample lists about 130,000 clones; approximately 82% were seen once. The sequenced material came from PBMCs. Receptors were obtained from a man in his fifties or sixties in good health and CMV-seronegative.

The chain couples TRBV5-1 to TRBJ2-7, with TRBD1 matching over 7 bases. V lost 4 bases to trimming and J lost 0 bases; unmatched junction nucleotides: 13. The CDR3 totals 17 residues. In germline, CDR1 is SGHRS, CDR2 YFSETQ. This CDR3 is CASSNHQWDRSSYEQYF. DNA for the CDR3: TGCGCCAGCAGCAACCACCAATGGGACAGAAGCTCCTACGAGCAGTACTTC.

The chain couples TRBV6-5 to TRBJ2-7; D unclear. The V gene lost 3 bases and the J gene lost 4 bases, with 10 bases spanning the gap. Germline CDR1 and CDR2: MNHEY and SVGAGI. The CDR3 covers 13 residues. The CDR3 coding sequence is TGTGCCAGCAGTTATAGTAGTTCTTACGAGCAGTACTTC. It encodes CASSYSSSYEQYF.

The chain recombines TRBV6-6 with TRBJ2-7; TRBD2 agrees at 10 bases. The CDR3 is made up of 15 amino acids. Germline V gene lookup returns CDR1 MNHNY and CDR2 SVGAGI (reference sequence). V lost 7 bases and J lost 7; bases outside the gene matches: 13. The CDR3, as DNA: TGTGCCAGCACTCCGAGAAGTAGCGGGGGGCAAGAGCAGTACTTC. It yields the protein CASTPRSSGGQEQYF.

This chain uses TRBV13 with TRBJ2-3, with D perhaps matching TRBD1 (6 bases). V lost 2 bases to trimming and J lost 2 bases, with 17 bases between them. The CDR3 sequence is 17 residues long. Looked up from germline, CDR1 is PRHDT and CDR2 is FYEKMQ (reference sequence). The CDR3 protein is CASSLQIRRQDTDTQYF. CDR3 nucleotides: TGTGCCAGCAGCTTACAGATTAGGCGACAGGACACAGATACGCAGTATTTT.

The CDR3 reads CASSLDRAEVNEQFF. The CDR3 coding sequence is TGCGCCAGCAGCCTCGACAGGGCGGAGGTAAATGAGCAGTTCTTC. The rearrangement links TRBV4-1 to TRBJ2-1; 7 bases fit TRBD1. Trimming removed 4 bases from V and 7 bases from J; junction bases left unmatched: 10. The CDR3 totals 15 residues. Germline V gene lookup returns CDR1 MGHRA and CDR2 YSYEKL.

The J gene is TRBJ2-1, the V gene TRBV9; 13 bases fit TRBD2. V was pared by 5 bases and J by 7 bases, with 6 bases of the junction left unmatched. The CDR3 loop spans 15 amino acids. Germline loops: CDR1 SGDLS, CDR2 YYNGEE. The CDR3 region is CASRSGTSGVNEQFF. DNA for the CDR3: TGTGCCAGCAGATCCGGGACTAGCGGGGTTAATGAGCAGTTCTTC.

The chain links TRBV7-6 to TRBJ2-3; D ambiguous. Deletions cut 5 bases from V and 2 bases from J, with 5 bases between. Germline V gene data show CDR1 as SGHVS and CDR2 as FNYEAQ. The CDR3 covers 12 residues. The CDR3 DNA follows: TGTGCCAGCAGCGTTAACACAGATACGCAGTATTTT. Its protein is CASSVNTDTQYF.

This clone was picked up one time. The chain is built from TRBV15 and TRBJ1-2; TRBD1 aligns across 12 bases. The CDR3 runs 18 residues. The V segment lost 3 bases and the J segment 5 bases; nucleotides outside the gene matches: 13. Germline lookup yields CDR1 LNHNV and CDR2 YYDKDF (reference sequence). The CDR3 protein is CATSSHRDRGRVIYGYTF. CDR3 DNA sequence: TGTGCCACCAGCAGCCACCGGGACAGGGGGCGCGTAATTTATGGCTACACCTTC.

This chain joins TRBV5-8 and TRBJ1-2; possibly TRBD1 for D (5 bases). This CDR3 contains 14 residues. From germline, CDR1 is SGHTS and CDR2 YDEGEE. V was clipped by 3 bases and J by 5 bases, with 14 bases between them. This CDR3 reads CASSSLTAVYGYTF. In DNA form, the CDR3 reads TGTGCCAGCAGCTCGTTGACAGCTGTTTATGGCTACACCTTC.

The chain links TRBV30 to TRBJ2-7; 8 bases align to TRBD1. V dropped 0 bases and J dropped 4; count of bases not matched to a gene: 11. Germline V CDR1 and CDR2: GTSNPN, SVGIG (reference sequence). CDR3 length: 16 amino acids. The CDR3 DNA is TGTGCCTGGAGTGTAAGGGGGACAGGTCGCCCATACGAGCAGTACTTC. Amino acids: CAWSVRGTGRPYEQYF.

The chain joins TRBV7-9 to TRBJ1-2, with 8 bases aligning to TRBD1. The CDR3 runs 13 residues. Germline V lookup: CDR1 SEHNR, CDR2 FQNEAQ (reference sequence). V shed 6 bases, J shed 4 bases, and the junction held 4 bases outside the gene matches. This CDR3 reads CASSRTGIYGYTF. The CDR3 nucleotides read TGTGCCAGCAGTCGGACAGGGATCTATGGCTACACCTTC.

The rearrangement joins TRBV27 to TRBJ1-1; D is undetermined. The CDR3 runs 14 residues. CDR1 is MNHEY and CDR2 is SMNVEV in the germline V gene (reference sequence). The ends were cut back, 3 bases at V and 0 bases at J, with 8 bases in the middle. CDR3 coding DNA: TGTGCCAGCAGTTTGACTCTGATGAACACTGAAGCTTTCTTT. This translates into CASSLTLMNTEAFF.

The CDR3 DNA follows: TGTGCCAGCGCTAGGGGACAGGGGTTTCAGCCCCAGCATTTT. Translated: CASARGQGFQPQHF. The rearrangement joins TRBV7-2 to TRBJ1-5; 10 bases line up with TRBD1. The CDR3 extends over 14 amino acids. The trim removed 8 bases at V and 6 bases at J, leaving 7 bases unmatched. Germline V lookup: CDR1 SGHTA, CDR2 FQGNSA.

The rearrangement links TRBV7-6 to TRBJ1-1, with TRBD1 matching 9 bases. The CDR3 consists of 15 residues. J lost 7 bases, V lost 3 bases, and 9 bases had no gene match. Germline CDR1 is SGHVS and CDR2 is FNYEAQ. The DNA for the CDR3 is TGTGCCAGCAGCTTGGGTACAGGGGGCGACGGTGAAGCTTTCTTT. Encoded protein: CASSLGTGGDGEAFF.

This chain links TRBV2 with TRBJ1-1, with D hard to call. The CDR3 runs to 14 residues. V shed 3 bases and J shed 8 bases, with 16 bases lying between them. The germline CDR1 and CDR2 sequences are SNHLY and FYNNEI. DNA of the CDR3: TGTGCCAGCAGTGAGGGTCAGCCCCACGGGGAAGCTTTCTTT. As protein: CASSEGQPHGEAFF.

This sequence joins TRBV2 and TRBJ2-7; D not certain. Germline CDR1 and CDR2: SNHLY and FYNNEI. The CDR3 sequence is 13 residues long. V was shortened by 8 bases and J by 0 bases, with 11 bases between the two germline ends. This CDR3 reads CASVSGSSYEQYF. DNA of the CDR3: TGTGCCAGCGTTAGTGGTAGCTCCTACGAGCAGTACTTC.

About this clone itself: An end of the junction differs from the germline gene, which may be a read error. Other DNA sequences of this sample code for an identical CDR3. This chain links TRBV6-1 with TRBJ1-1; TRBD1 matches at 7 bases. Germline V lookup: CDR1 MNHNS, CDR2 SASEGT. The CDR3 runs to 13 residues. CDR3 sequence: CASSELGGTEAFF. In DNA form, the CDR3 reads TGTGCCAGCAGTGAATTAGGGGGCACTGAGGCTTTCTTT.

The chain uses TRBV6-1 and TRBJ1-5, with D possibly TRBD1 on 5 matching bases. Germline V lookup: CDR1 MNHNS, CDR2 SASEGT. CDR3 length equals 15 residues. Between the trimmed V and J ends, which lost 6 bases and 3 bases, there was a span of 15 bases. CDR3 residues: CASSERGLYNQPQHF. The CDR3 bases are TGTGCCAGCAGCGAAAGGGGTTTATACAATCAGCCCCAGCATTTT.